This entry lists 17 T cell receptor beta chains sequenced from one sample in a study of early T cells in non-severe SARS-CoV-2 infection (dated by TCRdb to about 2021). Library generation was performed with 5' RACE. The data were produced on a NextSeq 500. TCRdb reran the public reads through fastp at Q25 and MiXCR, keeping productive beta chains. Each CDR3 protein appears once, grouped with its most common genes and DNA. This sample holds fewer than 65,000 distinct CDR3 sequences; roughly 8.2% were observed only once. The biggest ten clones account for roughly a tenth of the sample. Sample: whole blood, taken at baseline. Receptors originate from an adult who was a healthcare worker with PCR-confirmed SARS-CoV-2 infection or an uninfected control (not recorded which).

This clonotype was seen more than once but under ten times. CDR3 sequence: CASSFRGFENGYTF. The CDR3 DNA reads TGTGCCAGCAGTTTTCGGGGATTCGAGAATGGCTACACCTTC. J is TRBJ1-2 and V is TRBV28, with D unclear. The germline V and J ends were trimmed by 3 bases and 6 bases, with 14 bases remaining between them. The CDR3 covers 14 residues. Germline V CDR1 and CDR2: MDHEN, SYDVKM.

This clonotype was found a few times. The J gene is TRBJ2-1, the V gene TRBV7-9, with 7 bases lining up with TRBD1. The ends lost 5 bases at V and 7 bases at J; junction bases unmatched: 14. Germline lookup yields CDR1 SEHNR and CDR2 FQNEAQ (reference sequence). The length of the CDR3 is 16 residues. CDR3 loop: CASSLLESDRKNEQFF. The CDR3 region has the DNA TGTGCCAGCAGCCTCCTTGAGTCGGACAGGAAGAATGAGCAGTTCTTC.

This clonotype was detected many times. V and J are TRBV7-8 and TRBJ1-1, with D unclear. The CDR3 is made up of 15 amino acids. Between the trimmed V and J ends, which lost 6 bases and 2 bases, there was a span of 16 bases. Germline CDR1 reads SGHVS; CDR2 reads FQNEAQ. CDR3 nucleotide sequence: TGTGCCAGCAGAACAGTCTCGGACCTTAACACTGAAGCTTTCTTT. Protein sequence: CASRTVSDLNTEAFF. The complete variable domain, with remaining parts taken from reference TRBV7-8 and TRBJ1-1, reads GAGVSQSPRYKVAKRGQDVALRCDPISGHVSLFWYQQALGQGPEFLTYFQNEAQLDKSGLPSDRFFAERPEGSVSTLKIQRTQQEDSAVYLCASRTVSDLNTEAFFGQGTRLTVV.

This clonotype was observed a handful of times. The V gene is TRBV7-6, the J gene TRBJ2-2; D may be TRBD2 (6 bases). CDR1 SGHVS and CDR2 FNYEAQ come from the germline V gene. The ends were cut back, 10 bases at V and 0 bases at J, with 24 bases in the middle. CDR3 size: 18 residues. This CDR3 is CAIKDLQAGNSNTGELFF. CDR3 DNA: TGTGCCATCAAAGACCTCCAGGCGGGAAACTCGAACACCGGGGAGCTGTTTTTT.

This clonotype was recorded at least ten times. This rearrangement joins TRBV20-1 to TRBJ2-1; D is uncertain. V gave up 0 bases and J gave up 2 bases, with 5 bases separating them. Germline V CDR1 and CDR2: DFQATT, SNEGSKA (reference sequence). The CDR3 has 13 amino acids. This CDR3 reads CSARERTYNEQFF. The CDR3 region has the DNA TGCAGTGCTAGAGAAAGGACCTACAATGAGCAGTTCTTC.

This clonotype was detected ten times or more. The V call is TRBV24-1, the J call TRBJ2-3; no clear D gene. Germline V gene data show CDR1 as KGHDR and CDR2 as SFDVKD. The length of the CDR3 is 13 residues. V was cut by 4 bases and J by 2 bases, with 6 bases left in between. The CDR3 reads CATSDQNTDTQYF. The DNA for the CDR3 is TGTGCCACCAGTGACCAGAACACAGATACGCAGTATTTT.

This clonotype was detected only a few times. The CDR3 coding sequence is TGCGCCAGCAGCTTGGGACTAGATGCCGGAGATGCCGGGGAGCTGTTTTTT. Protein product: CASSLGLDAGDAGELFF. The J gene is TRBJ2-2, the V gene TRBV5-1, with a tentative D call TRBD2 (6 bases). V was cut by 0 bases and J by 6 bases, with 18 bases left in between. This CDR3 contains 17 residues. Germline loops: CDR1 SGHRS, CDR2 YFSETQ.

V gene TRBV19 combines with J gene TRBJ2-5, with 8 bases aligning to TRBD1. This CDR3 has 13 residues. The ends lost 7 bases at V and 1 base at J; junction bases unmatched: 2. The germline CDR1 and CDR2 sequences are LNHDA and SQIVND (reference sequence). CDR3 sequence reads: CASKGQGQETQYF. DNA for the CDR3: TGTGCCAGTAAAGGACAGGGCCAAGAGACCCAGTACTTC.

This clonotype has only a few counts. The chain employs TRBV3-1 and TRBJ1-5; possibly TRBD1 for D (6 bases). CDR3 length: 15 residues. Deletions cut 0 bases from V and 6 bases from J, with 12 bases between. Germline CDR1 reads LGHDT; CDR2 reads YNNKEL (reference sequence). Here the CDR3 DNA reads TGTGCCAGCAGCCAAGATCTTGGCAGGGGTCAGCCCCAGCATTTT. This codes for CASSQDLGRGQPQHF.

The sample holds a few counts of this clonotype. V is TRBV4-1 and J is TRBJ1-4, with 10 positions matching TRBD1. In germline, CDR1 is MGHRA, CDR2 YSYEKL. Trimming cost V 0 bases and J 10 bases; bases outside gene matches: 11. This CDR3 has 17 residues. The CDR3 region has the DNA TGCGCCAGCAGCCAAGAGGGGCTCGGGACAGGGGCTGGAAAACTGTTTTTT. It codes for CASSQEGLGTGAGKLFF.

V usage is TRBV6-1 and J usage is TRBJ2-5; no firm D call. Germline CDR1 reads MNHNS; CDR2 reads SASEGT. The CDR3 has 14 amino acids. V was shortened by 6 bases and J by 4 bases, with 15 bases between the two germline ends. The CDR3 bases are TGTGCCAGCAGCTACTGGAAGCTCGGAGAGACCCAGTACTTC. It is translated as CASSYWKLGETQYF.

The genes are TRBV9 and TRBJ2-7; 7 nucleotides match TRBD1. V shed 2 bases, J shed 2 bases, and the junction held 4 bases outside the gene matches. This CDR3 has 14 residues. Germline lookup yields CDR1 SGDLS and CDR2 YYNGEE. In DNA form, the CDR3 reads TGTGCCAGCAGCGTGGGACAGTTTACCTACGAGCAGTACTTC. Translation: CASSVGQFTYEQYF. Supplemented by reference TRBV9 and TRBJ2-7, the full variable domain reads DSGVTQTPKHLITATGQRVTLRCSPRSGDLSVYWYQQSLDQGLQFLIQYYNGEERAKGNILERFSAQQFPDLHSELNLSSLELGDSALYFCASSVGQFTYEQYFGPGTRLTVT.

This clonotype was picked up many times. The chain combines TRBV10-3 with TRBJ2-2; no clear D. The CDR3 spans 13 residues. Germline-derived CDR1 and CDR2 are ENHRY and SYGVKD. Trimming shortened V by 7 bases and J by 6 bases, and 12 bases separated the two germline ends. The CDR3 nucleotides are TGTGCCATCAATTTACAGCCCCCCGGGGAGCTGTTTTTT. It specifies CAINLQPPGELFF.

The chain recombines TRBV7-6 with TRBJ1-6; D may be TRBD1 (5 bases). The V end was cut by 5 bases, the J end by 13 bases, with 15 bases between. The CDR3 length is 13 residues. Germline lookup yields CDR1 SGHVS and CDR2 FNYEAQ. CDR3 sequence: CASSARTEGPLHF. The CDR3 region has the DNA TGTGCCAGCAGCGCCCGAACTGAGGGGCCCCTCCACTTT.

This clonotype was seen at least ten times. CDR3 DNA: TGCAGTGCTAGAGTATCGTTAGGGGGCTATGGCTACACCTTC. It encodes CSARVSLGGYGYTF. J is TRBJ1-2 and V is TRBV20-1; D is possibly TRBD1 (6 bases). CDR1 and CDR2 (germline): DFQATT, SNEGSKA (reference sequence). V lost 1 base, J lost 4 bases, and 13 bases lay in between. The CDR3 is 14 amino acids.

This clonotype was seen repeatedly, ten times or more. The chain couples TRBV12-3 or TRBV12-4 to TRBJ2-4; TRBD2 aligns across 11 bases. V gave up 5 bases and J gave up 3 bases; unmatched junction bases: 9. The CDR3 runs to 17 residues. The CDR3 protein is CASSISGRAEVKNIQYF. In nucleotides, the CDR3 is TGTGCCAGCAGTATTAGCGGGAGGGCCGAGGTCAAAAACATTCAGTACTTC.

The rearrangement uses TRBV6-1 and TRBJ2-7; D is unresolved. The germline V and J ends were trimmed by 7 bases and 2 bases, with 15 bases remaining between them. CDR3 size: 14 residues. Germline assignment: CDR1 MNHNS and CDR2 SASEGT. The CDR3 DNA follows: TGTGCCAGCACTTCGAACGGGTCTCCCTACGAGCAGTACTTC. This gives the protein CASTSNGSPYEQYF.